These 17 T cell receptor beta chains originate from one sample sequenced in a study of cytomegalovirus exposure and HLA in healthy donors. PCR was performed using 60 Vbeta and 13 Jbeta primers. Method: immunoSEQ multiplex PCR; TCRdb's copy keeps in-frame clones and lacks some. The data hold roughly 150,000 clones, with about 80% observed a single time. The sample was PBMCs. These receptors were collected from a middle-aged woman in good health and CMV-seronegative.

The J gene is TRBJ2-5, the V gene TRBV5-4; possibly TRBD2 for D (6 bases). The CDR3 runs 14 residues. Looked up from germline, CDR1 is SGHNT and CDR2 is YYREEE (reference sequence). Trimming removed 1 base from V and 3 bases from J, with 10 bases in between. Here the CDR3 DNA reads TGTGCCAGCAGCTTGTACGGGAGTGAAGAGACCCAGTACTTC. As protein: CASSLYGSEETQYF.

The chain combines TRBV28 with TRBJ2-7, with TRBD1 matching over 10 bases. Trimming at V came to 5 bases and at J to 4 bases, leaving 5 bases not matched to a gene. This CDR3 contains 14 residues. Germline CDR1 reads MDHEN; CDR2 reads SYDVKM. CDR3 DNA: TGTGCCAGCAGTAGCCGGGACAGGGGTTACGAGCAGTACTTC. This gives the protein CASSSRDRGYEQYF.

This chain links TRBV11-3 with TRBJ2-7; 12 nucleotides agree with TRBD2. Germline V gene data show CDR1 as SGHNT and CDR2 as YENEEA. The CDR3 runs 16 residues. Trimming removed 1 base from V and 2 bases from J; junction bases left unmatched: 3. This CDR3 is CASSLGGLAGTYEQYF. The CDR3 region has the DNA TGTGCCAGCAGCTTAGGCGGACTAGCGGGGACCTACGAGCAGTACTTC.

CDR3 sequence reads: CASSQVSDEQFF. The CDR3 nucleotides are TGCGCCAGCAGCCAAGTCTCCGATGAGCAGTTCTTC. V and J are TRBV4-3 and TRBJ2-1; D gene ambiguous. With 1 base removed from V and 8 bases from J, the gap between germline ends came to 6 bases. Germline values: CDR1 LGHNA, CDR2 YSLEER. CDR3 length: 12 residues.

The rearrangement joins TRBV10-3 to TRBJ2-1; TRBD2 matches at 7 bases. V lost 5 bases and J lost 3; bases outside the gene matches: 4. Germline V gene sequence: CDR1 ENHRY, CDR2 SYGVKD. CDR3 length equals 14 residues. CDR3 loop: CAISNSGGYNEQFF. CDR3 coding DNA: TGTGCCATCAGTAACTCGGGAGGCTACAATGAGCAGTTCTTC.

This clone was recorded only once. The same CDR3 can be traced to other DNA sequences in this sample. The chain is built from TRBV27 and TRBJ2-7; 10 bases align to TRBD2. V was pared by 3 bases and J by 7 bases, with 6 bases of the junction left unmatched. Germline V gene sequence: CDR1 MNHEY, CDR2 SMNVEV (reference sequence). The CDR3 length is 14 residues. The CDR3 reads CASSLLGLAREQYF. DNA for the CDR3: TGTGCCAGCAGTTTGCTGGGACTAGCGAGGGAGCAGTACTTC.

V and J are TRBV2 and TRBJ2-1; 12 nucleotides line up with TRBD2. The CDR3 loop spans 14 amino acids. CDR1 is SNHLY, CDR2 FYNNEI, per germline. Trimming took 8 bases from V and 6 from J; bases not matched to a gene: 5. In DNA, the CDR3 is TGTGCCAGCGACGGGACTAGCGGGCGCAATGAGCAGTTCTTC. The encoded protein is CASDGTSGRNEQFF.

V and J are TRBV5-1 and TRBJ2-4; 9 nucleotides align to TRBD1. CDR1 SGHRS and CDR2 YFSETQ come from the germline V gene. This CDR3 contains 18 residues. The V gene end was trimmed by 4 bases and the J gene end by 6 bases; junction bases not matched to a gene: 17. The CDR3 loop is CASSGGLTGGFPLNIQYF. CDR3 in DNA: TGCGCCAGCAGCGGGGGGCTTACAGGGGGCTTCCCCCTAAACATTCAGTACTTC.

The genes are TRBV5-6 and TRBJ2-1; 7 nucleotides line up with TRBD2. The CDR3 consists of 15 residues. The germline V gene encodes CDR1 SGHDT and CDR2 YYEEEE. V trimming: 0 bases; J trimming: 4 bases; junction bases outside the gene matches: 4. The CDR3 nucleotides read TGTGCCAGCAGCTTGGGGGGAGGGCTGTACAATGAGCAGTTCTTC. This translates into CASSLGGGLYNEQFF. The full variable domain, completed using reference TRBV5-6 and TRBJ2-1, is DAGVTQSPTHLIKTRGQQVTLRCSPKSGHDTVSWYQQALGQGPQFIFQYYEEEERQRGNFPDRFSGHQFPNYSSELNVNALLLGDSALYLCASSLGGGLYNEQFFGPGTRLTVL.

V usage is TRBV4-1 and J usage is TRBJ2-5, with TRBD2 identical over 10 bases. The V segment lost 0 bases and the J segment 4 bases; nucleotides outside the gene matches: 2. The CDR3 contains 15 residues. From germline, CDR1 is MGHRA and CDR2 YSYEKL. CDR3 sequence reads: CASSQDLAGGETQYF. The CDR3 bases are TGCGCCAGCAGCCAAGATTTAGCGGGGGGAGAGACCCAGTACTTC.

This clone came up once. V and J are TRBV5-6 and TRBJ2-3, with D uncertain. The length of the CDR3 is 13 residues. Trimming cost V 0 bases and J 1 base, with 3 bases left between them. Germline CDR1 reads SGHDT; CDR2 reads YYEEEE. Here the CDR3 reads CASSLAGTDTQYF. CDR3 DNA sequence: TGTGCCAGCAGCTTGGCCGGCACAGATACGCAGTATTTT.

The chain carries TRBV7-9 and TRBJ2-7; 10 positions agree with TRBD1. V was clipped by 2 bases and J by 6 bases; unmatched bases: 13. Looked up from germline, CDR1 is SEHNR and CDR2 is FQNEAQ (reference sequence). The CDR3 loop spans 17 amino acids. CDR3 amino acids: CASSLQRGGQGFSEQYF. The CDR3 nucleotides are TGTGCCAGCAGCTTACAGAGGGGGGGACAGGGGTTCAGCGAGCAGTACTTC.

J is TRBJ1-5 and V is TRBV18; D uncertain. The CDR3 extends over 14 amino acids. The V end lost 6 bases, the J end lost 1 base, and 10 bases lay between the germline ends. CDR1 and CDR2 (germline): KGHSH, LQKENI. The CDR3 sequence is CASSPTRSNQPQHF. In DNA form, the CDR3 reads TGTGCCAGCTCTCCAACTCGGAGCAATCAGCCCCAGCATTTT.

J is TRBJ2-2 and V is TRBV12-5; 8 bases are a match to TRBD1. Germline-derived CDR1 and CDR2 are LGHNT and FRNRAP. The V and J ends lost 3 bases and 6 bases, in that order; junction bases with no gene match: 9. The CDR3 runs 16 residues. Here the CDR3 reads CASGFTGTGPSGELFF. DNA for the CDR3: TGTGCTAGTGGTTTTACCGGGACAGGTCCCTCCGGGGAGCTGTTTTTT.

This clone was detected once. This chain links TRBV6-5 with TRBJ2-3, with a tentative D call TRBD1 (5 bases). The germline V and J ends were trimmed by 6 bases and 9 bases, with 19 bases remaining between them. The CDR3 runs to 14 residues. CDR1 and CDR2 from the germline V gene are MNHEY and SVGAGI. As DNA, the CDR3 is TGTGCCAGCAGCTTCCCCAATTTCGCAGGGACGCAGTATTTT. Translated, it gives CASSFPNFAGTQYF.

The V and J genes are TRBV5-1 and TRBJ1-1; 7 bases line up with TRBD1. Germline V gene sequence: CDR1 SGHRS, CDR2 YFSETQ. This CDR3 has 15 amino acids. The V and J ends lost 0 bases and 1 base, in that order; junction bases with no gene match: 3. CDR3 residues: CASSLEGARNTEAFF. CDR3 DNA: TGCGCCAGCAGCTTGGAGGGGGCGCGGAACACTGAAGCTTTCTTT.

The chain couples TRBV19 to TRBJ1-4; 7 bases line up with TRBD1. V was clipped by 5 bases and J by 6 bases; unmatched bases: 15. The CDR3 covers 17 residues. Germline V lookup: CDR1 LNHDA, CDR2 SQIVND (reference sequence). This CDR3 is CASSSEGALELDEKLFF. The CDR3 DNA is TGTGCCAGTAGTTCCGAGGGGGCCTTAGAACTGGATGAAAAACTGTTTTTT.